A selection of T cell receptor beta chains follows, all from one sample in a study of blood T cell repertoires in COVID-19. Only in-frame clones appear in the TCRdb table, and some are missing; sequencing was by immunoSEQ multiplex PCR. The data show approximately 260,000 clones, with about 88% seen just once and 3.5% to 5% held by the top ten. The sequenced material came from PBMCs or T cells enriched from blood (not recorded which). The source is a man younger than 40 with acute COVID-19. Each CDR3 is given with its conserved first and last residue. D genes are given only for firm matches. The size entry is marked missing in some rows and otherwise reads once, few, many or a size class.

v_gene	d_gene	j_gene	abundance	CDR3aa	CDR3nt
TRBV7-8	TRBD2	TRBJ2-1	.	CASSFGVAGTSYNEQFF	TGTGCCAGCAGCTTTGGGGTAGCGGGGACCTCCTACAATGAGCAGTTCTTC
TRBV6-4	.	TRBJ1-2	.	CASERGSGLRGYTF	TGTGCCAGTGAAAGGGGCAGCGGGCTTCGTGGCTACACCTTC
TRBV5-4	.	TRBJ1-2	.	CASSFLDSHYGYTF	TGTGCCAGCAGCTTCCTGGACAGCCACTATGGCTACACCTTC
TRBV18	TRBD1	TRBJ1-2	.	CASSPPYPDRGVGYTF	TGTGCCAGCTCACCACCGTATCCGGACAGGGGAGTAGGCTACACCTTC
TRBV19	.	TRBJ1-5	.	CASSWGGDGQPQHF	TGTGCCAGTAGCTGGGGGGGGGATGGGCAGCCCCAGCATTTT
TRBV2	.	TRBJ1-5	.	CASSNRTVFNQPQHF	TGTGCCAGCAGTAACCGGACAGTTTTCAATCAGCCCCAGCATTTT
TRBV18	TRBD2	TRBJ2-5	once	CASSPPSSGGAKTQYF	TGTGCCAGCTCACCACCCTCCAGCGGGGGGGCCAAGACCCAGTACTTC
TRBV5-4	TRBD1	TRBJ2-3	.	CASSVDGTGGPTQYF	TGTGCCAGCAGCGTGGACGGGACAGGGGGTCCTACGCAGTATTTT
TRBV4-1	TRBD2	TRBJ2-4	.	CASSQGTSGGTNIQYF	TGCGCCAGCAGCCAGGGGACTAGCGGGGGGACAAACATTCAGTACTTC
TRBV11-2	.	TRBJ1-1	.	CASSLVPSGNTEAFF	TGTGCCAGCAGCTTAGTTCCCAGCGGGAACACTGAAGCTTTCTTT
TRBV28	.	TRBJ1-2	.	CASSDSNANYGYTF	TGTGCCAGCAGTGACAGCAATGCAAACTATGGCTACACCTTC
TRBV4-2	TRBD2	TRBJ2-2	.	CASSQERIAGGPYTGELFF	TGTGCCAGCAGCCAAGAACGGATAGCGGGGGGGCCCTACACCGGGGAGCTGTTTTTT
TRBV15	TRBD2	TRBJ2-3	.	CATSRVPAGGPGDTQYF	TGTGCCACCAGCAGAGTCCCAGCGGGGGGGCCTGGAGATACGCAGTATTTT
TRBV6-5	TRBD2	TRBJ2-5	.	CASSRDYQETQYF	TGTGCCAGCAGCCGGGACTATCAAGAGACCCAGTACTTC
TRBV6-2/TRBV6-3	TRBD1	TRBJ1-5	once	CASSLSRQGRNQPQHF	TGTGCCAGCAGTCTAAGTAGACAGGGTAGAAATCAGCCCCAGCATTTT
TRBV19	TRBD1	TRBJ1-1	.	CASSVWDSSNTEAFF	TGTGCCAGTAGTGTATGGGACAGCAGTAACACTGAAGCTTTCTTT
TRBV5-6	TRBD1	TRBJ2-6	.	CASSIRGQGIGGANVLTF	TGTGCCAGCAGCATCCGAGGACAGGGAATTGGTGGGGCCAACGTCCTGACTTTC
TRBV11-2	.	TRBJ2-5	.	CASSFEETQYF	TGTGCCAGCAGCTTCGAGGAGACCCAGTACTTC
TRBV10-3	TRBD1	TRBJ2-1	.	CAISGGDRGTNEQFF	TGTGCCATCAGTGGGGGGGACAGGGGGACCAATGAGCAGTTCTTC
TRBV10-3	.	TRBJ1-5	many	CAISERTASNQPQHF	TGTGCCATCAGTGAGAGGACAGCTAGCAATCAGCCCCAGCATTTT
TRBV29-1	.	TRBJ1-4	.	CSVMTGEATNEKLFF	TGCAGCGTCATGACAGGCGAAGCAACTAATGAAAAACTGTTTTTT
TRBV5-6	TRBD1	TRBJ1-1	.	CASSPFDRDAEAFF	TGTGCCAGCAGCCCCTTTGACAGGGACGCTGAAGCTTTCTTT